Presented here are 25 T cell receptor beta chains from one specimen sequenced in a study of blood T cell repertoires in COVID-19. Only in-frame clones appear in the TCRdb table, and some are missing; sequencing was by immunoSEQ multiplex PCR. The table shows 50,000 to 65,000 clones, with around 74% occurring only once. The sequencing sample was made of peripheral blood. Receptor source: a woman between 50 and 59 years old with active or convalescent COVID-19.

The chain links TRBV4-3 to TRBJ2-5; D perhaps matches TRBD1 (6 bases). The CDR3 covers 15 residues. The V end was cut by 0 bases, the J end by 7 bases, with 15 bases between. The V gene's germline CDR1 is LGHNA and CDR2 YSLEER. CDR3 residues: CASSQDRDRHWTQYF. CDR3 coding DNA: TGCGCCAGCAGCCAAGATAGAGACAGGCACTGGACCCAGTACTTC.

The V gene is TRBV2, the J gene TRBJ1-5; 7 nucleotides agree with TRBD1. The CDR3 has 15 residues. The ends lost 3 bases at V and 0 bases at J; junction bases unmatched: 2. CDR1 is SNHLY and CDR2 is FYNNEI in the germline V gene. CDR3 bases: TGTGCCAGCAGTGAGACAGGGAATAGCAATCAGCCCCAGCATTTT. Translation gives CASSETGNSNQPQHF.

The rearrangement uses TRBV6-5 and TRBJ1-2; D gene unclear. V dropped 6 bases and J dropped 2 bases, with 13 bases sitting between them. Germline V gene sequence: CDR1 MNHEY, CDR2 SVGAGI. This CDR3 comprises 14 residues. DNA for the CDR3: TGTGCCAGCAGGCAGGAGCGGTCCAACTATGGCTACACCTTC. Translation: CASRQERSNYGYTF.

The count of this clone is one. The rearrangement uses TRBV7-2 and TRBJ2-2; tentative D call: TRBD1 (5 bases). This CDR3 comprises 15 residues. V was cut by 0 bases and J by 3 bases, with 8 bases left in between. The germline V gene has CDR1 SGHTA and CDR2 FQGNSA. CDR3: CASSLAGADTGELFF. The CDR3 DNA follows: TGTGCCAGCAGCTTAGCAGGGGCGGACACCGGGGAGCTGTTTTTT.

The CDR3 region has the DNA TGTGCCAGCAGCTTACTAGCCGACACCGGGGAGCTGTTTTTT. Amino acids: CASSLLADTGELFF. This sequence joins TRBV11-2 and TRBJ2-2; D might be TRBD2 (5 bases). V lost 2 bases and J lost 3, with 7 bases in between. Looked up from germline, CDR1 is SGHAT and CDR2 is FQNNGV. CDR3 length equals 14 residues.

The rearrangement links TRBV7-2 to TRBJ2-7; 13 nucleotides align to TRBD2. V dropped 1 base and J dropped 6; count of bases not matched to a gene: 9. The germline CDR1 and CDR2 sequences are SGHTA and FQGNSA. The CDR3 totals 17 residues. The CDR3 spells CASSLGEGLAGEGEQYF. The CDR3 nucleotides are TGTGCCAGCAGCTTAGGTGAAGGACTAGCGGGAGAGGGCGAGCAGTACTTC.

The chain recombines TRBV7-3 with TRBJ2-1; D is unclear. The CDR3 contains 13 residues. V lost 5 bases to trimming and J lost 0 bases, with 5 bases between them. Per the germline V gene, CDR1 is SGHTA and CDR2 is FQGTGA. CDR3 in DNA: TGTGCCAGCAGCGGCAGCTCCTACAATGAGCAGTTCTTC. Amino acids: CASSGSSYNEQFF.

The genes are TRBV2 and TRBJ1-2; D is undetermined. This CDR3 spans 15 amino acids. Germline assignment: CDR1 SNHLY and CDR2 FYNNEI. Trimming stripped 4 bases from V and 4 bases from J, with 16 bases between. CDR3 nucleotides: TGTGCCAGCAGTGTCACCCGCCGAGCCACCTATGGCTACACCTTC. Protein product: CASSVTRRATYGYTF.

The chain is built from TRBV5-4 and TRBJ1-2, with 10 bases fitting TRBD1. Germline loops: CDR1 SGHNT, CDR2 YYREEE (reference sequence). The CDR3 spans 16 residues. V trimming: 9 bases; J trimming: 2 bases; junction bases outside the gene matches: 13. The CDR3 DNA reads TGTGCCACCCGCCCGGGTCGGGACAGGGGAAACTATGGCTACACCTTC. It encodes CATRPGRDRGNYGYTF.

This clone showed up just a few times. V and J are TRBV20-1 and TRBJ2-3, with 7 positions matching TRBD2. This CDR3 comprises 14 residues. J lost 4 bases, V lost 3 bases, and 7 bases had no gene match. Germline CDR1 and CDR2: DFQATT and SNEGSKA (reference sequence). The CDR3 DNA reads as TGCAGTGCTAGTATCGCGGGAGACTCAGATACGCAGTATTTT. Amino acids: CSASIAGDSDTQYF.

This chain joins TRBV25-1 and TRBJ2-2; 10 nucleotides match TRBD2. The ends lost 8 bases at V and 1 base at J; junction bases unmatched: 10. CDR1 is MGHDK and CDR2 is SYGVNS in the germline V gene. This CDR3 contains 17 residues. The CDR3 sequence: CASRQSTSGKNTGELFF. The CDR3 DNA is TGTGCCAGCCGCCAAAGCACTAGCGGGAAGAACACCGGGGAGCTGTTTTTT.

This chain links TRBV3-1 (or the pseudogene TRBV3-2) with TRBJ2-1; TRBD2 might be the D (6 bases). Trimming pared 1 base from V and 3 bases from J, leaving 10 bases between. The CDR3 is made up of 15 amino acids. Per germline, CDR1 LGHDT and CDR2 YNNKEL (reference sequence). CDR3 DNA sequence: TGTGCCAGCAGCCAAGCGGGAGTTGTCTACAATGAGCAGTTCTTC. Translated, it gives CASSQAGVVYNEQFF.

The chain combines TRBV2 with TRBJ1-2; 9 bases map to TRBD1. The CDR3 extends over 15 amino acids. Unmatched junction bases numbered 7, after V lost 5 bases and J lost 3 bases. Germline V gives CDR1 SNHLY, CDR2 FYNNEI. CDR3 nucleotide sequence: TGTGCCAGCAGTTCCCACGACAGGGGGGACTATGGCTACACCTTC. This encodes CASSSHDRGDYGYTF. Supplemented by reference TRBV2 and TRBJ1-2, the full variable domain reads EPEVTQTPSHQVTQMGQEVILRCVPISNHLYFYWYRQILGQKVEFLVSFYNNEISEKSEIFDDQFSVERPDGSNFTLKIRSTKLEDSAMYFCASSSHDRGDYGYTFGSGTRLTVV.

This clone came up many times. V gene TRBV19 combines with J gene TRBJ2-2, with 9 bases identical to TRBD1. CDR1 is LNHDA, CDR2 SQIVND, per germline (reference sequence). The CDR3 runs 15 residues. The V and J ends lost 4 bases and 9 bases, in that order; junction bases with no gene match: 9. The CDR3 sequence: CASSSPGQGSRELFF. In DNA, the CDR3 is TGTGCCAGTAGTAGCCCGGGACAGGGTAGTCGGGAGCTGTTTTTT.

The rearrangement joins TRBV7-9 to TRBJ1-6; D is unresolved. Germline CDR1 SEHNR, CDR2 FQNEAQ (reference sequence). This CDR3 comprises 14 residues. V dropped 1 base and J dropped 10 bases, with 11 bases sitting between them. The chain's CDR3 is CASSLGSVSSPLHF. DNA for the CDR3: TGTGCCAGCAGCTTAGGCAGCGTGTCGTCACCCCTCCACTTT.

The rearrangement links TRBV5-1 to TRBJ2-7; D is perhaps TRBD2 (6 bases). V lost 0 bases and J lost 2, with 18 bases in between. This CDR3 has 17 residues. Germline assignment: CDR1 SGHRS and CDR2 YFSETQ. The CDR3 loop reads CASSLAKSSAHPYEQYF. The CDR3 nucleotides are TGCGCCAGCAGCTTGGCTAAGTCTAGCGCACACCCCTACGAGCAGTACTTC.

The chain carries TRBV7-2 and TRBJ1-3; 9 bases map to TRBD1. The CDR3 consists of 17 residues. The V segment lost 5 bases and the J segment 0 bases; nucleotides outside the gene matches: 8. Germline values: CDR1 SGHTA, CDR2 FQGNSA. The CDR3 DNA reads as TGTGCCAGCAGCCTCGGACAGGGGCCGGCCTCTGGAAACACCATATATTTT. Translated: CASSLGQGPASGNTIYF.

V is TRBV4-1 and J is TRBJ1-1; TRBD1 is a possible D gene (5 bases). The germline gives CDR1 MGHRA, CDR2 YSYEKL. Trimming took off 2 bases at V and 1 base at J, with 14 bases between the two ends. The CDR3 covers 16 residues. This CDR3 reads CASSQPLKGPNTEAFF. The CDR3 DNA sequence: TGCGCCAGCAGCCAACCTTTAAAGGGGCCGAACACTGAAGCTTTCTTT.

The J gene is TRBJ2-3, the V gene TRBV6-2 or TRBV6-3; no clear D gene. Germline lookup yields CDR1 MNHEY and CDR2 SVGEGT. The V end lost 0 bases, the J end lost 0 bases, and 7 bases lay between the germline ends. This CDR3 contains 15 residues. The CDR3 sequence is CASSYSSHSTDTQYF. CDR3 nucleotide sequence: TGTGCCAGCAGTTACTCGAGTCATAGCACAGATACGCAGTATTTT.

V and J are TRBV5-4 and TRBJ2-1, with D possibly matching TRBD2 (5 bases). CDR1 is SGHNT, CDR2 YYREEE, per germline (reference sequence). The CDR3 loop spans 15 amino acids. Trimming removed 4 bases at V and 1 base at J, with 12 bases between. CDR3 sequence: CASSPQRRSYNEQFF. CDR3 bases: TGTGCCAGCAGCCCCCAGCGGCGTTCCTACAATGAGCAGTTCTTC.

V is TRBV7-3 and J is TRBJ1-2; D unclear. CDR3 length: 14 residues. Trimming pared 5 bases from V and 8 bases from J, leaving 18 bases between. Germline V gene lookup returns CDR1 SGHTA and CDR2 FQGTGA. The CDR3, as DNA: TGTGCCAGCAGCCTCTGGGCTCGACAAAGGGGCTACACCTTC. It yields the protein CASSLWARQRGYTF.

The chain employs TRBV3-1 (or the pseudogene TRBV3-2) and TRBJ1-6; D ambiguous. The germline V gene has CDR1 LGHDT and CDR2 YNNKEL (reference sequence). CDR3 length equals 12 residues. V lost 4 bases to trimming and J lost 10 bases, with 8 bases between them. The CDR3 coding sequence is TGTGCCAGCAGCCCCCCAGGATCACCCCTCCACTTT. Protein product: CASSPPGSPLHF.

The V call is TRBV6-5, the J call TRBJ1-2, with 8 bases lining up with TRBD1. V gave up 4 bases and J gave up 4 bases; unmatched junction bases: 8. The CDR3 length is 15 residues. Germline CDR1 reads MNHEY; CDR2 reads SVGAGI. The CDR3 DNA follows: TGTGCCAGCAGTTCACCCCGACAGGGGCCCTATGGCTACACCTTC. Its translation is CASSSPRQGPYGYTF.

The CDR3 DNA sequence: TGTGCCATCAGTAGCCCTCGGCAGGGCAGGGACACCATATATTTT. It specifies CAISSPRQGRDTIYF. The rearrangement joins TRBV10-3 to TRBJ1-3, with D possibly being TRBD1 (5 bases). Trimming stripped 5 bases from V and 8 bases from J, with 19 bases between. The germline CDR1 and CDR2 sequences are ENHRY and SYGVKD. The CDR3 consists of 15 residues.

The J gene is TRBJ1-6, the V gene TRBV6-5, with D tentatively TRBD1 (6 bases). This CDR3 is built from 14 residues. Trimming shortened V by 2 bases and J by 6 bases, and 8 bases separated the two germline ends. Germline V gene sequence: CDR1 MNHEY, CDR2 SVGAGI. Here the CDR3 reads CASSYGGGNSPLHF. Written as DNA, the CDR3 is TGTGCCAGCAGTTACGGGGGCGGTAATTCACCCCTCCACTTT.